This entry lists 19 T cell receptor beta chains sequenced from one sample in a study of T cell changes during pregnancy in multiple sclerosis. Produced via immunoSEQ multiplex PCR; TCRdb's table is partial and in-frame only. The repertoire holds around 56,000 clones, with 91% as singletons. The specimen comprised CD4+ T cells from peripheral blood mononuclear cells, sampled in the first trimester of pregnancy. These TCRs come from a female donor with multiple sclerosis, enrolled in a pregnancy study.

This clone has only one observation. This chain joins TRBV9 and TRBJ1-2; TRBD1 aligns across 7 bases. CDR3 length: 13 residues. Trimming removed 3 bases from V and 8 bases from J; junction bases left unmatched: 7. CDR1 SGDLS and CDR2 YYNGEE come from the germline V gene. The DNA of the CDR3 is TGTGCCAGCAGCGACCGGGACAGTGGGGGCTACACCTTC. This encodes CASSDRDSGGYTF.

V usage is TRBV7-2 and J usage is TRBJ2-2; 7 bases are shared with TRBD1. The CDR3 has 14 residues. Per germline, CDR1 SGHTA and CDR2 FQGNSA. V shed 4 bases and J 5 bases; nucleotides not matched to a gene: 4. The DNA for the CDR3 is TGTGCCAGCAGCTCGGGACAGATTACCGGGGAGCTGTTTTTT. Its translation is CASSSGQITGELFF.

The genes are TRBV5-4 and TRBJ1-4, with D uncertain. Germline V gene lookup returns CDR1 SGHNT and CDR2 YYREEE (reference sequence). The CDR3 is made up of 14 amino acids. V lost 1 base, J lost 3 bases, and 7 bases lay in between. The DNA for the CDR3 is TGTGCCAGCAGCTTGAACCAGGCTAATGAAAAACTGTTTTTT. Amino acid sequence: CASSLNQANEKLFF.

V and J are TRBV6-5 and TRBJ2-7; TRBD1 matches at 8 bases. V was pared by 6 bases and J by 2 bases, with 9 bases of the junction left unmatched. The CDR3 totals 15 residues. CDR1 and CDR2 from the germline V gene are MNHEY and SVGAGI. The CDR3: CASRPGSGGAYEQYF. Written as DNA, the CDR3 is TGTGCCAGCAGGCCCGGCTCAGGGGGCGCCTACGAGCAGTACTTC.

The V and J genes are TRBV7-2 and TRBJ2-5; 9 bases agree with TRBD2. Germline V gene sequence: CDR1 SGHTA, CDR2 FQGNSA. CDR3 size: 16 residues. Trimming cost V 2 bases and J 3 bases; bases outside gene matches: 7. The CDR3 sequence is CASSLLGGGVKETQYF. The CDR3 DNA reads TGTGCCAGCAGCTTATTGGGCGGGGGGGTTAAAGAGACCCAGTACTTC.

V is TRBV2 and J is TRBJ2-7, with D tentatively TRBD2 (6 bases). The CDR3 is 14 residues long. V was clipped by 7 bases and J by 4 bases, with 17 bases between them. From germline, CDR1 is SNHLY and CDR2 FYNNEI. The CDR3, as DNA: TGTGCCAGCATCGCCCCGGGACTTCCGTACGAGCAGTACTTC. Translation: CASIAPGLPYEQYF.

The chain couples TRBV7-7 to TRBJ2-5; 9 nucleotides line up with TRBD2. The CDR3 consists of 15 residues. V was pared by 4 bases and J by 5 bases, with 8 bases of the junction left unmatched. Germline V gene lookup returns CDR1 SSHAT and CDR2 FNYEAQ (reference sequence). The CDR3 nucleotides are TGTGCCAGCAGCTCCGGGACTAGCTTTAGGGAGACCCAGTACTTC. Translated, it gives CASSSGTSFRETQYF.

The chain has TRBV11-2 and TRBJ2-5, with D perhaps TRBD2 (7 bases). V was pared by 5 bases and J by 5 bases, with 15 bases between. In germline, CDR1 is SGHAT, CDR2 FQNNGV. The CDR3 is 14 residues long. This CDR3 is CASSPKGGSETQYF. The CDR3 nucleotides are TGTGCCAGCAGCCCGAAGGGGGGGAGTGAGACCCAGTACTTC.

This chain joins TRBV5-1 and TRBJ2-3; 10 nucleotides match TRBD2. The CDR3 extends over 16 amino acids. J lost 0 bases, V lost 5 bases, and 6 bases had no gene match. Germline V gives CDR1 SGHRS, CDR2 YFSETQ. CDR3 bases: TGCGCCAGCAGGGCTAGCGGGGGCACTAGCACAGATACGCAGTATTTT. Residues: CASRASGGTSTDTQYF.

V gene TRBV21-1 combines with J gene TRBJ1-2; the table's D call of TRBD1 was not tested on the DNA. TRBV21-1 is a known pseudogene. The CDR3 sequence is 17 residues long. CDR3 sequence (DNA): TGTGCCAGCAGCAAAATGGCGGGACAGGGGAGGGCCTATGGCTACACCTTC. It codes for CASSKMAGQGRAYGYTF.

The rearrangement joins TRBV19 to TRBJ1-2; 7 positions agree with TRBD1. The germline V gene encodes CDR1 LNHDA and CDR2 SQIVND (reference sequence). Trimming at V came to 4 bases and at J to 3 bases, leaving 11 bases not matched to a gene. The CDR3 is 16 residues long. CDR3 protein: CASSTQYRGEHYGYTF. The CDR3 bases are TGTGCCAGTAGTACCCAATACAGGGGAGAACACTATGGCTACACCTTC.

J is TRBJ1-3 and V is TRBV11-2; D gene uncertain. CDR3 length equals 14 residues. Germline-derived CDR1 and CDR2 are SGHAT and FQNNGV. V lost 1 base, J lost 0 bases, and 4 bases lay in between. The CDR3 is CASSLARSGNTIYF. The CDR3 DNA sequence: TGTGCCAGCAGCTTAGCCCGCTCTGGAAACACCATATATTTT.

This rearrangement joins TRBV7-8 to TRBJ1-2, with 9 bases identical to TRBD1. This CDR3 has 12 amino acids. V lost 5 bases, J lost 8 bases, and 3 bases stayed unmatched. The germline CDR1 and CDR2 sequences are SGHVS and FQNEAQ. The CDR3 DNA reads TGTGCCAGCAGCAGGACAGGGGAGGGCTACACCTTC. Amino acid sequence: CASSRTGEGYTF.

This sequence joins TRBV4-1 and TRBJ2-7; the D gene is possibly TRBD2 (5 bases). Germline CDR1 MGHRA, CDR2 YSYEKL. Trimming removed 6 bases at V and 5 bases at J, with 23 bases between. The CDR3 sequence is 16 residues long. CDR3 loop: CASSPGLAIRGHEQYF. The CDR3 bases are TGCGCCAGCAGTCCCGGCTTAGCGATTAGAGGCCACGAGCAGTACTTC.

The CDR3 reads CASSLRRETQYF. Written as DNA, the CDR3 is TGTGCCAGCTCACTCCGCAGGGAGACCCAGTACTTC. The V call is TRBV18, the J call TRBJ2-5; no clear D gene. The germline V and J ends were trimmed by 4 bases and 5 bases, with 8 bases remaining between them. The V gene's germline CDR1 is KGHSH and CDR2 LQKENI. This CDR3 is 12 amino acids long.

The genes are TRBV7-8 and TRBJ2-1; no firm D call. CDR3 length: 14 amino acids. Germline V gene lookup returns CDR1 SGHVS and CDR2 FQNEAQ. The V and J ends lost 1 base and 10 bases respectively, with 14 bases between them. CDR3 amino acids: CASSLVHPTREQFF. DNA of the CDR3: TGTGCCAGCAGCTTAGTGCACCCAACTCGGGAGCAGTTCTTC.

The chain couples TRBV5-6 to TRBJ1-1; D gene ambiguous. Germline CDR1 SGHDT, CDR2 YYEEEE. V was shortened by 0 bases and J by 6 bases, with 3 bases between the two germline ends. The length of the CDR3 is 11 residues. The CDR3 DNA reads as TGTGCCAGCAGCTTGGGGCCTGAAGCTTTCTTT. This encodes CASSLGPEAFF.

DNA for the CDR3: TGTGCCAGCAGCTCCCGGACATTTTCCGAGCAGTACTTC. Protein product: CASSSRTFSEQYF. The chain couples TRBV11-2 to TRBJ2-7; D perhaps matches TRBD1 (5 bases). V was clipped by 4 bases and J by 6 bases, with 13 bases between them. Germline V lookup: CDR1 SGHAT, CDR2 FQNNGV. CDR3 length: 13 residues.

This rearrangement joins TRBV6-5 to TRBJ2-7; D ambiguous. V was trimmed by 6 bases and J by 2 bases, leaving 14 bases between them. Germline loops: CDR1 MNHEY, CDR2 SVGAGI. The CDR3 consists of 14 residues. The CDR3, as DNA: TGTGCCAGCAGCCAAAACAGTTTCCCCTACGAGCAGTACTTC. This codes for CASSQNSFPYEQYF.